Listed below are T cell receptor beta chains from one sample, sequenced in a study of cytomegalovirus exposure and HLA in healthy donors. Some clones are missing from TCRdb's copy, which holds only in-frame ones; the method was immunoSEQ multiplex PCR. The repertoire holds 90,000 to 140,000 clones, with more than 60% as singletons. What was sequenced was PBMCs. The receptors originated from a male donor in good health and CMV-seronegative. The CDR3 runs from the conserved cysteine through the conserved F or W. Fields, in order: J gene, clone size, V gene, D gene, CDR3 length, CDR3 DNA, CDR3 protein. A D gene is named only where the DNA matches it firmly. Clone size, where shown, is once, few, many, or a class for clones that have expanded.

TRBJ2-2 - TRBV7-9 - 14 TGTGCCAGCAACAAGGGGGCGAACACCGGGGAGCTGTTTTTT CASNKGANTGELFF
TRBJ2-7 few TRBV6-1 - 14 TGTGCCAGCAGGGGATACAGGGGGGGTTACGAGCAGTACTTC CASRGYRGGYEQYF
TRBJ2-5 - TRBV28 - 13 TGTGCCAGCCGGGTTTCAGTGCGGAAGACCCAGTACTTC CASRVSVRKTQYF
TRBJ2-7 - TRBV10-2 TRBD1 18 TGCGCCAGCACACTTCCGGGACAGGGGGCGCGGGGGACCTACGAGCAGTACTTC CASTLPGQGARGTYEQYF
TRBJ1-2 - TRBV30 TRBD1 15 TGTGCCTGGTATCGGGACAGGGCGCTTAACTATGGCTACACCTTC CAWYRDRALNYGYTF
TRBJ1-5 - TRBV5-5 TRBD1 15 TGTGCCAGCAGCTTGGCGACAGGGGGCTATCAGCCCCAGCATTTT CASSLATGGYQPQHF
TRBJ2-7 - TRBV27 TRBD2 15 TGTGCCAGCAGTTCCCCTCGAGCGGGAGGTAACGAGCAGTACTTC CASSSPRAGGNEQYF
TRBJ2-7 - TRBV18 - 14 TGTGCCAGCTCACCGGGACTTACCTCCTACGAGCAGTACTTC CASSPGLTSYEQYF
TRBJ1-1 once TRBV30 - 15 TGTGCCTGGAGTCCCGATGGCGGGGGGGGCACTGAAGCTTTCTTT CAWSPDGGGGTEAFF
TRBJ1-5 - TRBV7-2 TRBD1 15 TGTGCCAGCAGCCCCATACAGGGGGCATGGCAGCCCCAGCATTTT CASSPIQGAWQPQHF
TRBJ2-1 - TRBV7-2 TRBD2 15 TGTGCCAGCAGCTCTTCTAGCGGGAGCTACAATGAGCAGTTCTTC CASSSSSGSYNEQFF
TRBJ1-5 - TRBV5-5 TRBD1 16 TGTGCCAGCAGCCTGTCCGGGACAGCAGCTAATCAGCCCCAGCATTTT CASSLSGTAANQPQHF
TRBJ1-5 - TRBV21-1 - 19 TGTGCCAGCAGCTCTGAACGGGTGGTTTGGCCAGTTAGCAATCAGCCCCAGCATTTT CASSSERVVWPVSNQPQHF
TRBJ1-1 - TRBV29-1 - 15 TGCAGCGCCCTTAAGGCAGGCTCCACGAACACTGAAGCTTTCTTT CSALKAGSTNTEAFF
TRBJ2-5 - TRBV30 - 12 TGTGCCTGGGGAAACAGGGGGGGGACCCAGTACTTC CAWGNRGGTQYF
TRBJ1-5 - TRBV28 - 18 TGTGCCAGCAGTCCTAAGTTAAGGGGCCTCTATAGCAATCAGCCCCAGCATTTT CASSPKLRGLYSNQPQHF
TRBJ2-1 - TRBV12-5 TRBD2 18 TGTGCTAGTGGTTTGTTTTACCAAACTAGCGGGGAATACAATGAGCAGTTCTTC CASGLFYQTSGEYNEQFF
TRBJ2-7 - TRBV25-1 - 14 TGTGCCAGCAATCCCCAGGGGAACTCCTACGAGCAGTACTTC CASNPQGNSYEQYF
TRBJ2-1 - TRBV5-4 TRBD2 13 TGTGCCAGCAGCTTGTCTGGGGGGGATGAGCAGTTCTTC CASSLSGGDEQFF
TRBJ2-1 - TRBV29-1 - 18 TGCAGCGTTGAAGCCTCAAAGGGACACCTAAGCTCCTACAATGAGCAGTTCTTC CSVEASKGHLSSYNEQFF